This TCR beta chain was captured in a study of cytomegalovirus exposure and HLA in healthy donors. This clone was observed once. Its antigen is unknown. This PCR relied on a set of 60 Vbeta primers and 13 Jbeta primers. Using immunoSEQ multiplex PCR, the repertoire was profiled, and TCRdb retains in-frame clones only, with some absent. Among about 150,000 clones listed, over 60% were seen once. Germline CDR1 is SGHRS and CDR2 is YFSETQ. CDR3 length: 15 residues. The trim removed 4 bases at V and 8 bases at J, leaving 6 bases unmatched. Points from the study as a whole: One variant, a missense change in DCLRE1C, was linked in a later analysis to TCR beta V- and J-gene trimming. Reportedly, TCR beta sequences accurately predicted HLA-A and HLA-B alleles in most subjects.

Material for sequencing was PBMCs. This clonotype was sampled from a woman aged 55-75 years in good health and CMV-seronegative. V is TRBV5-1 and J is TRBJ2-1; 13 bases are a match to TRBD2. The CDR3 DNA sequence: TGCGCCAGCAGCGCAGGGACTAGCGGGACCGATGAGCAGTTCTTC. It specifies CASSAGTSGTDEQFF.